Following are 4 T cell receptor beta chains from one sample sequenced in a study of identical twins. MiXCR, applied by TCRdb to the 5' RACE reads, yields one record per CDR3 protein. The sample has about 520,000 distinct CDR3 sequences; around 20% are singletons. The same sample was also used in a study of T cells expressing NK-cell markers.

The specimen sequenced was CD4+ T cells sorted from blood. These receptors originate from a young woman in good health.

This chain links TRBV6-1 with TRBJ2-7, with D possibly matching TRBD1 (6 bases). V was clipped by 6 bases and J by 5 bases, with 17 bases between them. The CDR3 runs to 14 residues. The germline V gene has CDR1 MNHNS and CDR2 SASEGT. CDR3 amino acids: CASSSKTGSHEQYF. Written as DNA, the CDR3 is TGTGCCAGCAGCTCAAAAACAGGGTCCCACGAGCAGTACTTC.

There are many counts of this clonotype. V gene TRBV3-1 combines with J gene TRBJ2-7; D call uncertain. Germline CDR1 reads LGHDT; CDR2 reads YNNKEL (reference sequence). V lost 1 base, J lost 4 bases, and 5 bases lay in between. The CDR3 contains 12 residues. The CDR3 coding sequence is TGTGCCAGCAGCCAAGGAGTATACGAGCAGTACTTC. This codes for CASSQGVYEQYF.

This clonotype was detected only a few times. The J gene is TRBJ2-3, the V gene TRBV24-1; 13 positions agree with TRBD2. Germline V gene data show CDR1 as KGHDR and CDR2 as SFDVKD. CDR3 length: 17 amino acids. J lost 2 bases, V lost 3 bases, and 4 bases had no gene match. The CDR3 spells CATSDRGTSGVTDTQYF. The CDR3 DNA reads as TGTGCCACCAGTGATCGGGGGACTAGCGGGGTCACAGATACGCAGTATTTT.

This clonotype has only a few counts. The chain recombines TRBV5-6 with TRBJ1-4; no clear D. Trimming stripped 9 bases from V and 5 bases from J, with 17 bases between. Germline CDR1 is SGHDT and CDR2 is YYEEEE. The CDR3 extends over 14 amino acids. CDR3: CATARAGLNEKLFF. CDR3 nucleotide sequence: TGTGCCACGGCAAGGGCCGGCTTAAATGAAAAACTGTTTTTT.